The 14 T cell receptor beta chains below were found in one sample sequenced in a study of blood T cell repertoires in COVID-19. Measured with immunoSEQ multiplex PCR; TCRdb has only the in-frame clones, and not every one. The sample holds 68,000 or so clones, around four fifths seen once. The sequenced sample consisted of peripheral blood. The receptors shown here come from a human donor in a cohort sampled during active COVID-19.

This clone has only a few counts. V and J are TRBV10-3 and TRBJ1-2; TRBD1 matches 10 bases. The CDR3 length is 18 residues. J lost 0 bases, V lost 6 bases, and 13 bases had no gene match. The germline CDR1 and CDR2 sequences are ENHRY and SYGVKD. The CDR3 here is CAIRSGTGEAASNYGYTF. The CDR3 DNA reads as TGTGCCATCAGATCCGGGACAGGGGAAGCCGCCTCTAACTATGGCTACACCTTC.

The CDR3 DNA follows: TGTGCCAGCAGGGGACAGGGGGCTCGCAATCAGCCCCAGCATTTT. Translation: CASRGQGARNQPQHF. The V gene is TRBV2, the J gene TRBJ1-5; 12 positions match TRBD1. V was pared by 6 bases and J by 2 bases, with 2 bases of the junction left unmatched. CDR3 size: 15 residues. Germline V gives CDR1 SNHLY, CDR2 FYNNEI.

The V gene is TRBV28, the J gene TRBJ1-2; 7 bases map to TRBD1. The J segment lost 7 bases and the V segment lost 6 bases, leaving 11 bases of the junction unmatched. This CDR3 has 14 residues. Per germline, CDR1 MDHEN and CDR2 SYDVKM. This CDR3 reads CASSQSRGWGGYTF. In nucleotides, the CDR3 is TGTGCCAGCAGCCAGTCCAGGGGGTGGGGTGGCTACACCTTC.

The chain combines TRBV4-3 with TRBJ2-1; 7 bases are shared with TRBD2. The CDR3 is made up of 16 amino acids. Germline V CDR1 and CDR2: LGHNA, YSLEER. The junction had 3 bases not matched to a gene; V was cut back by 1 base and J by 0 bases. The CDR3 DNA sequence: TGCGCCAGCAGCCAAGCAGTAGCGGGCTCCTACAATGAGCAGTTCTTC. It encodes CASSQAVAGSYNEQFF.

The genes are TRBV30 and TRBJ2-5, with 7 bases matching TRBD2. The junction had 11 bases not matched to a gene; V was cut back by 2 bases and J by 5 bases. This CDR3 contains 15 residues. The germline V gene has CDR1 GTSNPN and CDR2 SVGIG (reference sequence). CDR3 amino acids: CAWSTGRVGSETQYF. In nucleotides, the CDR3 is TGTGCCTGGAGTACTGGGAGGGTCGGTTCGGAGACCCAGTACTTC.

This chain joins TRBV11-3 and TRBJ2-7; no clear D. The V and J ends lost 4 bases and 0 bases respectively, with 10 bases between them. CDR1 and CDR2 (germline): SGHNT, YENEEA. The CDR3 sequence is 14 residues long. Here the CDR3 reads CASSSDTLSYEQYF. The DNA of the CDR3 is TGTGCCAGCAGCTCCGACACTCTCTCCTACGAGCAGTACTTC.

V and J are TRBV7-2 and TRBJ1-1; D uncertain. Deletions cut 2 bases from V and 4 bases from J, with 14 bases between. This CDR3 is built from 15 residues. Germline lookup yields CDR1 SGHTA and CDR2 FQGNSA. CDR3 coding DNA: TGTGCCAGCAGCTTATCTTCAGGCCAAGGCACTGAAGCTTTCTTT. Its protein product is CASSLSSGQGTEAFF.

This clone was detected only once. The chain links TRBV7-3 to TRBJ1-1; unclear D gene. V lost 3 bases and J 1 base, leaving 6 bases between the germline ends. This CDR3 comprises 13 residues. Germline V gives CDR1 SGHTA, CDR2 FQGTGA. CDR3 sequence reads: CASSLQANTEAFF. DNA of the CDR3: TGTGCCAGCAGCTTGCAAGCGAACACTGAAGCTTTCTTT.

The chain has TRBV27 and TRBJ1-1; possibly TRBD1 for D (6 bases). This CDR3 comprises 14 residues. V was cut by 2 bases and J by 5 bases, with 12 bases left in between. In germline, CDR1 is MNHEY, CDR2 SMNVEV (reference sequence). The chain's CDR3 is CASSLRRGGTEAFF. CDR3 nucleotide sequence: TGTGCCAGCAGTTTACGCAGGGGAGGGACTGAAGCTTTCTTT.

This clone was counted between two and nine times. The rearrangement uses TRBV6-2 or TRBV6-3 and TRBJ2-7; a possible D gene is TRBD1 (6 bases). Trimming shortened V by 3 bases and J by 2 bases, and 8 bases separated the two germline ends. The germline V gene has CDR1 MNHEY and CDR2 SVGEGT. The CDR3 has 13 residues. CDR3 residues: CASSYWTAYEQYF. The CDR3 DNA is TGTGCCAGCAGTTATTGGACAGCCTACGAGCAGTACTTC.

The chain combines TRBV15 with TRBJ2-1, with 7 positions matching TRBD2. Unmatched junction bases numbered 3, after V lost 4 bases and J lost 6 bases. The germline V gene has CDR1 LNHNV and CDR2 YYDKDF (reference sequence). The CDR3 covers 13 residues. The CDR3 region is CATSMTSSNEQFF. The DNA for the CDR3 is TGTGCCACCAGCATGACTAGCAGCAATGAGCAGTTCTTC.

The chain employs TRBV24-1 and TRBJ2-5, with 7 positions matching TRBD2. V shed 6 bases, J shed 4 bases, and the junction held 10 bases outside the gene matches. Germline-derived CDR1 and CDR2 are KGHDR and SFDVKD. CDR3 size: 15 residues. This CDR3 is CATSKMGGGLETQYF. The CDR3 nucleotides read TGTGCCACCAGTAAAATGGGGGGAGGGTTAGAGACCCAGTACTTC.

This rearrangement joins TRBV2 to TRBJ2-1; 12 nucleotides agree with TRBD2. This CDR3 is built from 15 residues. The germline V gene encodes CDR1 SNHLY and CDR2 FYNNEI. The J segment lost 6 bases and the V segment lost 8 bases, leaving 8 bases of the junction unmatched. The CDR3, as DNA: TGTGCCAGCGATAGAACTAGCGGGGGGTCCAATGAGCAGTTCTTC. This translates into CASDRTSGGSNEQFF.

V usage is TRBV7-2 and J usage is TRBJ1-3, with TRBD1 as a possible D gene (6 bases). The germline V gene encodes CDR1 SGHTA and CDR2 FQGNSA. Trimming took 8 bases from V and 0 from J, leaving 11 bases between them. The CDR3 extends over 14 amino acids. The DNA of the CDR3 is TGTGCCAGCGCGAGGGGGAGCTCTGGAAACACCATATATTTT. It specifies CASARGSSGNTIYF.